The subject of this entry is one T cell receptor (delta chain). What it binds is unknown. These data are taken from a study of Vδ1+ human thymocytes. Sequences come from RNA converted to cDNA by reverse transcription. Pooled V-gene forward primers with one constant-region reverse primer generated the CDR3 amplicons by multiplex PCR. TCRdb reprocessed the multiplex PCR reads through CATT. There are about 55,000 delta-chain clones in the sample; roughly 15% occur only once, and under 0.55% lies in the top ten. The V end lost 3 bases, the J end lost 1 base, and 9 bases lay between the germline ends. Germline CDR1 and CDR2: TSWWSYY and QGS. This CDR3 has 14 amino acids. Whole-study findings and limits: Thymic TRG and TRD repertoires appeared highly polyclonal, with Gaussian CDR3 length distributions.

This receptor was taken from a boy under two years old who had congenital heart surgery. The rearrangement links TRDV1 to TRDJ1, with D unclear. Sequencing was performed on Vdelta1+ gamma-delta thymocytes from the thymus. Stated subset: FACS-sorted CD3+ TCRalphabeta- TCRVdelta1+ TCRVdelta2- thymocytes. The CDR3 loop is CALGDLTGTDKLIF. CDR3 coding DNA: TGTGCTCTTGGGGATCTGACGGGCACCGATAAACTCATCTTT.